The entry that follows covers one T cell receptor beta chain sequence. This sample is drawn from a study of CD8+CD57+ T cells in acquired aplastic anemia. Trimming left V 4 bases short and J 7 bases short, with 14 bases between. CDR3 size: 14 residues. Looked up from germline, CDR1 is SNHLY and CDR2 is FYNNEI. Sequencing was done on patients that had shown CD8+CD57+ cell expansion by flow cytometry. Both TCR beta VDJ combination and CDR3 sequence profiling were carried out. Genomic DNA was the template for this profiling. One entry per CDR3 protein, called by TCRdb with MiXCR from the reads. The sample contains about 200,000 distinct CDR3 sequences, roughly 60% of which appear only once.

The TCR was taken from a human donor with aplastic anemia. V usage is TRBV2 and J usage is TRBJ2-1; TRBD1 might be the D (6 bases). Source material: sorted CD4+, CD8+, or CD8+CD57+ T cells (not recorded which) from PBMCs. CDR3 sequence: CASSGVDSGNEQFF. DNA of the CDR3: TGTGCCAGCAGTGGTGTGGACAGCGGAAATGAGCAGTTCTTC.